Shown below are 24 T cell receptor beta chains from a single sample sequenced in a study of tumor-infiltrating lymphocytes in primary liver carcinoma. Reverse transcription of roughly 0.45 ug total RNA with a constant-region primer produced TCR beta cDNA. Libraries of TCR beta came from three nested multiplex PCR rounds with slightly modified ARM-PCR. The first two PCR rounds used TRBV1-TRBV30 primers with a Cbeta primer, approximately 10 cycles each. TCRdb re-derived calls from the multiplex PCR reads in MiXCR, one entry per CDR3 protein. This sample has fewer than 250,000 distinct CDR3 sequences, with around four fifths found just once. Co-extraction of RNA and DNA was performed on roughly 20-33 mg of unsorted bulk tissue. The sample was tumor tissue from primary liver carcinoma. These receptors all come from a man aged 35 to 55 with primary liver carcinoma and hepatitis B virus infection.

Only one count was recorded for this clonotype. One junction end disagrees with the germline gene, perhaps due to a read error. The chain uses TRBV6-5 and TRBJ1-1; D gene unclear. Germline V lookup: CDR1 MNHEY, CDR2 SVGAGI. The CDR3 spans 13 residues. CDR3 in DNA: TGTGCCAGCAGGAGCTTCGTTGCCCCTGACGCTTTCTTT. It translates to CASRSFVAPDAFF.

The gene calls are TRBV4-1 and TRBJ1-5, with D uncertain. Between the trimmed V and J ends, which lost 4 bases and 7 bases, there was a span of 23 bases. Germline CDR1 is MGHRA and CDR2 is YSYEKL. CDR3 length equals 17 residues. The CDR3 nucleotides read TGCGCCAGCAGCCCTCTGGGGATAGGCCAAACCGGACAGCCCCAGCATTTT. Translated, it gives CASSPLGIGQTGQPQHF.

This clonotype was detected once. A read error may account for a junction end that differs from germline. The chain links TRBV11-1 to TRBJ2-3; no firm D call. The CDR3 runs 14 residues. The germline gives CDR1 SGHAT, CDR2 FQDESV (reference sequence). The CDR3 here is CASSFNRQVDTQCF. The CDR3 nucleotides read TGTGCCAGCAGCTTTAACCGACAAGTGGATACGCAGTGTTTT.

About this clonotype: The CDR3 ends on some other residue instead of the conserved phenylalanine or tryptophan, so this is likely a read error. The J gene is TRBJ2-1, the V gene TRBV15, with 8 nucleotides matching TRBD2. Germline assignment: CDR1 LNHNV and CDR2 YYDKDF (reference sequence). This CDR3 spans 16 amino acids. The J segment lost 3 bases and the V segment lost 3 bases, leaving 7 bases of the junction unmatched. The DNA for the CDR3 is TGTGCCACCAGCAGGACTAGCGAGCGTAACTACAATGAGCAGTTCTTG. Translating it yields CATSRTSERNYNEQFL.

Only one count was recorded for this clonotype. This sequence joins TRBV29-1 and TRBJ2-5; D might be TRBD1 or TRBD2, each matching 7 bases. Per the germline V gene, CDR1 is SQVTM and CDR2 is ANQGSEA. This CDR3 has 13 residues. Trimming took 5 bases from V and 11 from J, leaving 21 bases between them. The CDR3 region is CSVPSRGRDTQYF. In nucleotides, the CDR3 is TGCAGCGTTCCATCCAGGGGGAGGGATACTCAGTACTTC.

This clonotype occurred a few times. The chain recombines TRBV28 with TRBJ2-1, with 15 bases aligning to TRBD2. Germline V CDR1 and CDR2: MDHEN, SYDVKM. J lost 4 bases, V lost 3 bases, and 16 bases had no gene match. CDR3 length equals 21 residues. Here the CDR3 DNA reads TGTGCCAGCAGTTTCAGGGGGAAGGGGACTAGCGGGAGGACGGGTTACAATGAGCAGTTCTTC. This sequence encodes CASSFRGKGTSGRTGYNEQFF.

A remark on this clonotype: Without the conserved terminal phenylalanine or tryptophan, this CDR3 likely stems from a read error. The chain is built from TRBV28 and TRBJ2-3; D may be TRBD1 (6 bases). Trimming pared 6 bases from V and 4 bases from J, leaving 11 bases between. Germline CDR1 and CDR2: MDHEN and SYDVKM. This CDR3 comprises 13 residues. DNA for the CDR3: TGTGCCAGCAGCCTACAGGGTCCAGATACGCAGTATATT. It is translated as CASSLQGPDTQYI.

Concerning this clonotype: The junction and the germline gene differ at one end; a read error may be behind it. The chain combines TRBV7-9 with TRBJ2-1, with 7 bases lining up with TRBD2. This CDR3 has 16 residues. In germline, CDR1 is SEHNR, CDR2 FQNEAQ (reference sequence). The CDR3 protein is CTSSLGIGLVGNEQFF. CDR3 DNA sequence: TGTACCAGCAGCTTAGGGATTGGACTAGTAGGTAATGAGCAGTTCTTC.

V gene TRBV4-3 combines with J gene TRBJ2-1; possibly TRBD2 for D (5 bases). CDR1 LGHNA and CDR2 YSLEER come from the germline V gene. V dropped 6 bases and J dropped 5 bases, with 20 bases sitting between them. CDR3 length: 16 residues. DNA of the CDR3: TGCGCCAGCAGACAATTCCCCCCCCCCGGGGACAATGAGCAGTTCTTC. As protein: CASRQFPPPGDNEQFF.

As to this clonotype: Because it lacks the conserved phenylalanine or tryptophan at the end, this CDR3 is likely a read error. The V gene is TRBV6-2 or TRBV6-3, the J gene TRBJ1-1; TRBD1 might be the D (5 bases). V was trimmed by 9 bases and J by 8 bases, leaving 13 bases between them. Germline lookup yields CDR1 MNHEY and CDR2 SVGEGT. The length of the CDR3 is 11 residues. CDR3 bases: TGTGCCAGTAGTGGGGGAGCAGAAGCTTTCGTC. Its translation: CASSGGAEAFV.

This clonotype came up many times. V gene TRBV28 combines with J gene TRBJ1-2; possibly TRBD1 for D (6 bases). CDR1 and CDR2 (germline): MDHEN, SYDVKM. Deletions cut 5 bases from V and 2 bases from J, with 12 bases between. The CDR3 consists of 14 residues. The CDR3 region has the DNA TGTGCCAGCAGTGGGAGGGGGGGGAACTATGGCTACACCTTC. Translated, it gives CASSGRGGNYGYTF.

To note about this clonotype: A read error may account for a junction end that differs from germline. The CDR3: CASSSVVGGQEAQYF. The DNA of the CDR3 is TGTGCCAGCAGCTCAGTAGTGGGAGGTCAAGAGGCCCAGTACTTC. The chain combines TRBV5-5 with TRBJ2-5; a weak D match, TRBD2 (6 bases). The CDR3 totals 15 residues. Germline assignment: CDR1 SGHKS and CDR2 YYEKEE (reference sequence).

With respect to this clonotype: A much larger clone differs by one base, so this may be a read error. The chain employs TRBV5-1 and TRBJ2-1; no definite D call. The germline V gene encodes CDR1 SGHRS and CDR2 YFSETQ. The CDR3 consists of 12 residues. The DNA of the CDR3 is TGCGCCAGCGGCTTGAAGGTCCATGAGCAGTTCTTC. Amino acid sequence: CASGLKVHEQFF. Based on the CDR3 plus reference TRBV5-1 and TRBJ2-1, the full variable domain is KAGVTQTPRYLIKTRGQQVTLSCSPISGHRSVSWYQQTPGQGLQFLFEYFSETQRNKGNFPGRFSGRQFSNSRSEMNVSTLELGDSALYLCASGLKVHEQFFGPGTRLTVL.

Concerning this clonotype: Sequence at one end of the junction differs from germline and may be a read error. The chain employs TRBV5-5 and TRBJ2-2, with D perhaps given as TRBD1 or TRBD2 (5 bases each). The CDR3 has 14 residues. CDR1 is SGHKS and CDR2 is YYEKEE in the germline V gene (reference sequence). The CDR3: CADSFNLNTGELFF. The DNA of the CDR3 is TGTGCCGACAGCTTTAACCTAAACACCGGGGAACTGTTTTTT.

As to this clonotype: One junction end does not reproduce the germline sequence, and a read error may be involved. The rearrangement joins TRBV7-8 to TRBJ2-5; D gene uncertain. Germline V gives CDR1 SGHVS, CDR2 FQNEAQ. The CDR3 is 14 residues long. Here the CDR3 DNA reads TGTGCCTGCAGCTTATACCCCTTAGGCGAGACTCAGTACTTC. It specifies CACSLYPLGETQYF.

Concerning this clonotype itself: No conserved phenylalanine or tryptophan is present at the end of the CDR3, so a read error is the likely explanation. The chain links TRBV14 to TRBJ2-7, with 8 bases aligning to TRBD2. V lost 1 base to trimming and J lost 4 bases; unmatched junction nucleotides: 3. Looked up from germline, CDR1 is SGHDN and CDR2 is FVKESK. The length of the CDR3 is 14 residues. As DNA, the CDR3 is TGTGCCAGCAGCCAAGCGGGAGGGAGGTACGAGCAGTACATC. It encodes CASSQAGGRYEQYI.

In regard to this clonotype: Germline is not matched at one junction end, which may reflect a read error. This CDR3 reads CASSSSGTSGYSGVNILTF. The CDR3 nucleotides read TGTGCCAGCAGTTCGTCCGGGACTAGCGGGTATTCTGGGGTCAACATCCTGACTTTC. The chain carries TRBV6-5 and TRBJ2-6, with 12 bases matching TRBD2. The CDR3 has 19 amino acids. Germline lookup yields CDR1 MNHEY and CDR2 SVGAGI.

With respect to this clonotype: The junction shows a germline mismatch at one end, possibly a read error. The chain combines TRBV29-1 with TRBJ2-7; 9 bases fit TRBD2. Germline V CDR1 and CDR2: SQVTM, ANQGSEA. This CDR3 has 12 residues. The CDR3 sequence: CSGGHGVGEHYF. The CDR3 DNA reads TGTAGCGGGGGACATGGAGTAGGGGAGCATTACTTC.

For this clonotype: This may be a read error, as it is one base from a much larger clone. J is TRBJ2-1 and V is TRBV24-1, with a possible D match to TRBD2 (5 bases). There are 14 residues in the CDR3. Germline CDR1 reads KGHDR; CDR2 reads SFDVKD. V was pared by 3 bases and J by 5 bases, with 10 bases between. As DNA, the CDR3 is TGTGCCACCAGTGATCCATCGGGAAACAATGAGCAGTTCTTC. Translated, it gives CATSDPSGNNEQFF.

Of note for this clonotype: No conserved phenylalanine or tryptophan ends this CDR3, so it is likely a read error. The V and J genes are TRBV6-5 and TRBJ2-2; unclear D gene. Germline assignment: CDR1 MNHEY and CDR2 SVGAGI. The CDR3 totals 14 residues. DNA of the CDR3: TGTGCCAGTAGTTACATGGCGGACACCGGGGAGCTGTTTTAT. It encodes CASSYMADTGELFY.

With regard to this clonotype: One end of the junction varies from germline; a read error may be responsible. This chain uses TRBV4-1 with TRBJ1-5; a possible D gene is TRBD1 (5 bases). CDR3 length: 15 residues. Germline CDR1 and CDR2: MGHRA and YSYEKL. This chain's CDR3 is CAISQGVDSNQPRHF. The CDR3 DNA sequence: TGCGCCATCAGCCAAGGGGTAGATAGCAATCAGCCCCGGCATTTT.

Comment on this clonotype: The junction departs from germline at one end; a sequencing error may be responsible. The chain joins TRBV4-2 to TRBJ2-7, with D tentatively TRBD2 (5 bases). CDR1 LGHNA and CDR2 YNFKEQ come from the germline V gene. The CDR3 consists of 15 residues. CDR3 coding DNA: TGTGACAGCAGTCAAGATAAGGGAAGCGGCTACGAGCAGTACTTC. Protein: CDSSQDKGSGYEQYF.

As for this clonotype: This is likely a read error, given that the CDR3 carries no conserved phenylalanine or tryptophan at its end. The rearrangement uses TRBV4-3 and TRBJ1-6; 8 bases agree with TRBD1. CDR3 size: 16 residues. Germline-derived CDR1 and CDR2 are LGHNA and YSLEER. The V gene end was trimmed by 3 bases and the J gene end by 10 bases; junction bases not matched to a gene: 11. CDR3 protein: CASSHLTGQGGSPLHS. The CDR3 region has the DNA TGCGCCAGCAGCCATCTAACAGGACAGGGTGGGTCACCCCTCCACTCT.

With regard to this clonotype: A read error may account for a junction end that differs from germline. This chain links TRBV12-3 or TRBV12-4 with TRBJ2-5, with D unclear. There are 14 residues in the CDR3. The CDR3 bases are TGTGCCAGGAGTTTAACTACAGACCAAGAGACCCAGTATTTC. Translated, it gives CARSLTTDQETQYF.